A single T cell receptor beta chain is shown here with its context. Authors' processing steps: Reference gene primer amplification in the assay estimated nucleated cell counts. The assay was immunoSEQ multiplex PCR, and TCRdb's table has in-frame clones only and misses some. The V and J calls and clone size were taken over from that table, and D and trimming were inferred from the DNA. The sample holds roughly 300,000 clones, about 85% seen once. Germline V gene data show CDR1 as SGHTA and CDR2 as FQGNSA. J gave up 5 bases and V 3 bases, and 2 bases lay outside the gene matches. The CDR3 spans 13 residues. This sample was included in a study of blood T cell repertoires in COVID-19. Study in general: COVID-19 samples from acute and convalescent phases originated in the United States, Italy and Spain. In each case, the material was cDNA or gDNA derived from T cells, B-cell-depleted T cells, or PBMCs.

The receptor was isolated from a human donor in a cohort sampled during active COVID-19. The genes are TRBV7-2 and TRBJ2-5, with TRBD1 identical over 8 bases. Sequencing used peripheral blood. CDR3 residues: CASSFGQGETQYF. In nucleotides, the CDR3 is TGTGCCAGCAGCTTCGGACAGGGCGAGACCCAGTACTTC.